Here is one T cell receptor (beta chain) with its context. Its target is not known. TCRdb's copy holds only in-frame clones and misses some; the assay was immunoSEQ multiplex PCR. This sample has approximately 52,000 clones, with 95% to 98% found just once. Germline assignment: CDR1 SGHAT and CDR2 FQNNGV. This CDR3 region has 20 residues. V was trimmed by 0 bases and J by 4 bases, leaving 27 bases between them. This specimen comes from a study of siplizumab effects on memory and regulatory T cells. Study results and caveats: Proliferating siplizumab-culture Tregs lacked confirmation of suppressive function. Of the proliferating CD4+ or CD8+ clones, roughly 75-96% lacked a naive or memory phenotype that could be assigned.

Unstimulated naive, memory, effector memory and TEMRA subsets were subjected to sequencing in a few donor pairs. Specimen: naive CD4+ T cells sorted from blood. The chain is built from TRBV11-2 and TRBJ1-1; D gene unclear. The TCR was taken from a human donor in good health. The CDR3 DNA sequence: TGTGCCAGCAGCTTAGATGCGGGATATAGGTTAAGGGAGGGAAGCACTGAAGCTTTCTTT. It is translated as CASSLDAGYRLREGSTEAFF.